The 9 T cell receptor beta chains below were found in one sample sequenced in a study of vaccination effects on CD4 cells after COVID-19. Following a roughly 9-day culture, CD4+ T cells were purified. Participants were vaccinated with two doses of either the BNT162b2 or mRNA-1273 vaccine. Method: immunoSEQ multiplex PCR; TCRdb's copy keeps in-frame clones and lacks some. The repertoire holds more than 55,000 clones, with approximately 80% as singletons. No antigen has been identified for these receptors. The material sequenced was CD4+ T cells from PBMCs cultured without peptide, taken after COVID-19 vaccination. These receptors were obtained from a human donor who received a COVID-19 vaccine.

The chain combines TRBV7-6 with TRBJ2-7, with D maybe TRBD2 (5 bases). The CDR3 is 15 residues long. Per germline, CDR1 SGHVS and CDR2 FNYEAQ. Trimming left V 1 base short and J 0 bases short, with 10 bases between. CDR3 DNA: TGTGCCAGCAGCTTAGAGGGAGCGTCCTCCTACGAGCAGTACTTC. It specifies CASSLEGASSYEQYF.

This chain joins TRBV19 and TRBJ2-2; D ambiguous. Germline V lookup: CDR1 LNHDA, CDR2 SQIVND (reference sequence). The CDR3 contains 15 residues. V gave up 3 bases and J gave up 1 base, with 9 bases separating them. CDR3 sequence (DNA): TGTGCCAGTAGTATTAGCCAGGTGAACACCGGGGAGCTGTTTTTT. Translation gives CASSISQVNTGELFF.

J is TRBJ2-6 and V is TRBV5-4; D tentatively fits TRBD1 or TRBD2 (5 bases each). The length of the CDR3 is 15 residues. Germline CDR1 SGHNT, CDR2 YYREEE (reference sequence). V was shortened by 0 bases and J by 2 bases, with 6 bases between the two germline ends. The DNA for the CDR3 is TGTGCCAGCAGCTTGGTGGGGGCTGGGGCCAACGTCCTGACTTTC. Its protein is CASSLVGAGANVLTF.

The chain employs TRBV5-5 and TRBJ2-3; 9 nucleotides line up with TRBD1. The CDR3 extends over 15 amino acids. V lost 4 bases and J lost 4; bases outside the gene matches: 7. Germline loops: CDR1 SGHKS, CDR2 YYEKEE (reference sequence). The chain's CDR3 is CASSTTGGAADTQYF. CDR3 nucleotide sequence: TGTGCCAGCAGCACCACAGGGGGCGCAGCAGATACGCAGTATTTT.

Concerning this clone itself: Mismatch with germline at one junction end may stem from a read error. The chain recombines TRBV6-1 with TRBJ2-5; 7 positions agree with TRBD2. Germline V gene sequence: CDR1 MNHNS, CDR2 SASEGT. This CDR3 is built from 14 residues. The CDR3 is CASSQAGWFETQYF. The CDR3 DNA sequence: TGTGCCAGCAGTCAAGCGGGGTGGTTTGAGACCCAGTACTTC.

V gene TRBV5-1 combines with J gene TRBJ2-6, with D possibly being TRBD2 (6 bases). The CDR3 sequence is 18 residues long. Trimming cost V 4 bases and J 0 bases, with 17 bases left between them. Germline loops: CDR1 SGHRS, CDR2 YFSETQ. CDR3 in amino acids: CASSPGLTLDSGANVLTF. For the CDR3, the DNA is TGCGCCAGCAGCCCGGGACTGACGTTGGACTCTGGGGCCAACGTCCTGACTTTC.

This chain links TRBV9 with TRBJ1-3; D possibly corresponds to TRBD1 (6 bases). The germline CDR1 and CDR2 sequences are SGDLS and YYNGEE. The CDR3 is 17 amino acids. Trimming pared 3 bases from V and 3 bases from J, leaving 19 bases between. The CDR3 reads CASSAAPLDRSGNTIYF. For the CDR3, the DNA is TGTGCCAGCAGCGCAGCACCCCTAGACAGGAGTGGAAACACCATATATTTT.

As DNA, the CDR3 is TGCAGTGCTAGTGCCGCGGGGACAGGGGGCTACGAGCAGTACTTC. This gives the protein CSASAAGTGGYEQYF. The genes are TRBV20-1 and TRBJ2-7, with 11 bases fitting TRBD1. CDR3 size: 15 residues. The V and J ends lost 3 bases and 3 bases, in that order; junction bases with no gene match: 7. Per the germline V gene, CDR1 is DFQATT and CDR2 is SNEGSKA (reference sequence).

The gene calls are TRBV24-1 and TRBJ1-1, with a possible D match to TRBD1 (5 bases). Trimming took 3 bases from V and 5 from J, leaving 21 bases between them. The germline V gene encodes CDR1 KGHDR and CDR2 SFDVKD. The CDR3 runs to 17 residues. The CDR3 loop is CATSDAPNKPRETEAFF. The CDR3 DNA reads as TGTGCCACCAGTGATGCGCCCAATAAACCCAGGGAAACTGAAGCTTTCTTT.